The 27 T cell receptor beta chains given below trace back to one sample, sequenced in a study of Ad26.COV2.S vaccination and SARS-CoV-2 variants. The treatment here: some 20 received Ad26.COV2.S at low or high dose, single or two shots; a few received placebo; per-sample allocation not given. The study sampled participants on day 63 after the first vaccine or placebo injection. TCRdb's copy holds only in-frame clones and misses some; the assay was immunoSEQ multiplex PCR. The data contain under 300,000 clones, approximately 88% of them singletons. This material consisted of peripheral blood, taken in a trial of Ad26.COV2.S vaccine versus placebo. The receptors stem from a person between 18 and 59 years old who received the Ad26.COV2.S COVID-19 vaccine or a placebo.

This chain links TRBV4-1 with TRBJ2-3; 12 bases agree with TRBD2. The ends lost 3 bases at V and 4 bases at J; junction bases unmatched: 5. The CDR3 length is 16 residues. CDR1 and CDR2 (germline): MGHRA, YSYEKL. The CDR3 DNA follows: TGCGCCAGCAGCCAGGGACTAGCGGGTAACCCAGATACGCAGTATTTT. It is translated as CASSQGLAGNPDTQYF.

CDR3 loop: CSARMGYEQYV. CDR3 sequence (DNA): TGCAGTGCGAGAATGGGCTACGAGCAGTACGTC. The chain uses TRBV20-1 and TRBJ2-7, with D uncertain. The CDR3 loop spans 11 amino acids. Trimming shortened V by 6 bases and J by 3 bases, and 9 bases separated the two germline ends. CDR1 is DFQATT and CDR2 is SNEGSKA in the germline V gene (reference sequence).

J is TRBJ2-5 and V is TRBV19, with D maybe TRBD1 (6 bases). The CDR3 sequence is 15 residues long. V was shortened by 0 bases and J by 5 bases, with 13 bases between the two germline ends. Germline V gene sequence: CDR1 LNHDA, CDR2 SQIVND (reference sequence). CDR3 nucleotides: TGTGCCAGTAGTATAGAGGGCAGGGGCACGGAGACCCAGTACTTC. This sequence encodes CASSIEGRGTETQYF.

The genes are TRBV7-3 and TRBJ2-1; no clear D gene. The germline V and J ends were trimmed by 2 bases and 3 bases, with 14 bases remaining between them. CDR1 is SGHTA, CDR2 FQGTGA, per germline. The CDR3 loop spans 16 amino acids. The CDR3 DNA reads TGTGCCAGCAGCTTATTGCCCGGCGGAAGCTACAATGAGCAGTTCTTC. The encoded protein is CASSLLPGGSYNEQFF.

The CDR3 DNA sequence: TGTGCCAGCAGCTTACGGGTCCGACCGGGGGAGACCCAGTACTTC. Its translation: CASSLRVRPGETQYF. V and J are TRBV7-6 and TRBJ2-5; possible D gene TRBD2, 5 bases. Trimming cost V 2 bases and J 5 bases, with 15 bases left between them. The CDR3 sequence is 15 residues long. Germline assignment: CDR1 SGHVS and CDR2 FNYEAQ.

This chain joins TRBV4-3 and TRBJ2-7; 12 bases fit TRBD1. Trimming cost V 0 bases and J 3 bases; bases outside gene matches: 3. CDR3 length: 16 amino acids. Germline V gene data show CDR1 as LGHNA and CDR2 as YSLEER. CDR3 sequence: CASSQDGTGGRYEQYF. CDR3 nucleotide sequence: TGCGCCAGCAGCCAAGATGGGACAGGGGGCCGCTACGAGCAGTACTTC.

This clone was seen only once. The V call is TRBV7-9, the J call TRBJ1-6, with 8 positions matching TRBD1. V lost 5 bases and J lost 10; bases outside the gene matches: 4. The germline CDR1 and CDR2 sequences are SEHNR and FQNEAQ (reference sequence). The CDR3 contains 13 residues. Here the CDR3 DNA reads TGTGCCAGCAGCCTAACAGGGGGGTCACCCCTCCACTTT. Translated, it gives CASSLTGGSPLHF.

This chain links TRBV4-3 with TRBJ2-7; no clear D. The V and J ends lost 4 bases and 4 bases respectively, with 20 bases between them. The germline V gene encodes CDR1 LGHNA and CDR2 YSLEER. The CDR3 spans 16 residues. Written as DNA, the CDR3 is TGCGCCAGCAGCCGACAAAGAAAGGGCTATGGTTACGAGCAGTACTTC. This codes for CASSRQRKGYGYEQYF.

The chain is built from TRBV6-5 and TRBJ1-5, with a possible D match to TRBD1 (6 bases). The ends were cut back, 6 bases at V and 12 bases at J, with 21 bases in the middle. Looked up from germline, CDR1 is MNHEY and CDR2 is SVGAGI. The CDR3 contains 14 residues. Here the CDR3 DNA reads TGTGCCAGCAGGAAAGGGGGAGGGAACTCGGTCCAGCATTTT. It codes for CASRKGGGNSVQHF.

The chain uses TRBV10-3 and TRBJ2-2; the D gene is possibly TRBD1 (6 bases). The germline V gene has CDR1 ENHRY and CDR2 SYGVKD. Deletions cut 4 bases from V and 3 bases from J, with 18 bases between. The CDR3 covers 17 residues. As DNA, the CDR3 is TGTGCCATCAGTGCACCCCTACAGGGTACGGACACCGGGGAGCTGTTTTTT. As protein: CAISAPLQGTDTGELFF.

The rearrangement joins TRBV27 to TRBJ1-1; TRBD1 matches 8 bases. Germline CDR1 is MNHEY and CDR2 is SMNVEV (reference sequence). CDR3 length: 14 amino acids. The J segment lost 4 bases and the V segment lost 4 bases, leaving 5 bases of the junction unmatched. The CDR3 DNA reads as TGTGCCAGCAGTTCGGACAGGGTGGGCACTGAAGCTTTCTTT. This codes for CASSSDRVGTEAFF.

The chain has TRBV27 and TRBJ1-2; D is perhaps TRBD1 (5 bases). The V end lost 2 bases, the J end lost 6 bases, and 13 bases lay between the germline ends. CDR1 and CDR2 (germline): MNHEY, SMNVEV (reference sequence). The CDR3 spans 14 residues. DNA for the CDR3: TGTGCCAGCAGTTTAGGCAGGGAAAGGGATGGCTACACCTTC. This encodes CASSLGRERDGYTF.

V is TRBV7-3 and J is TRBJ2-2; D not certain. The germline CDR1 and CDR2 sequences are SGHTA and FQGTGA. The V and J ends lost 6 bases and 2 bases respectively, with 10 bases between them. The CDR3 covers 14 residues. The CDR3 sequence is CASSWGTNTGELFF. As DNA, the CDR3 is TGTGCCAGCAGTTGGGGTACCAACACCGGGGAGCTGTTTTTT.

The V call is TRBV9, the J call TRBJ2-2, with a possible D match to TRBD2 (5 bases). The germline CDR1 and CDR2 sequences are SGDLS and YYNGEE. This CDR3 is built from 16 residues. Trimming pared 3 bases from V and 7 bases from J, leaving 19 bases between. The CDR3 DNA sequence: TGTGCCAGCAGCGCAGCGGACTCAGCGTCTCGCGGGGAGCTGTTTTTT. Translated, it gives CASSAADSASRGELFF.

This sequence joins TRBV2 and TRBJ2-3, with D hard to call. Germline CDR1 is SNHLY and CDR2 is FYNNEI. This CDR3 has 15 residues. Between the trimmed V and J ends, which lost 3 bases and 4 bases, there was a span of 14 bases. This chain's CDR3 is CASSDPSSVPDTQYF. The CDR3 bases are TGTGCCAGCAGTGACCCAAGCTCCGTCCCAGATACGCAGTATTTT.

This chain uses TRBV5-4 with TRBJ2-7; weak D call: TRBD1 (5 bases). Trimming removed 0 bases from V and 5 bases from J, with 15 bases in between. Looked up from germline, CDR1 is SGHNT and CDR2 is YYREEE (reference sequence). This CDR3 is 15 amino acids long. The CDR3, as DNA: TGTGCCAGCAGCTTGGCCGGGCAGGGTTCCCACGAGCAGTACTTC. Residues: CASSLAGQGSHEQYF. The variable domain in full, with the rest retrieved from reference TRBV5-4 and TRBJ2-7, is ETGVTQSPTHLIKTRGQQVTLRCSSQSGHNTVSWYQQALGQGPQFIFQYYREEENGRGNFPPRFSGLQFPNYSSELNVNALELDDSALYLCASSLAGQGSHEQYFGPGTRLTVT.

This clone appeared once. The V call is TRBV11-2, the J call TRBJ2-1; D is ambiguous. Trimming left V 5 bases short and J 0 bases short, with 17 bases between. The CDR3 has 17 residues. Per the germline V gene, CDR1 is SGHAT and CDR2 is FQNNGV. This CDR3 is CASSATQKLSSYNEQFF. The CDR3 nucleotides are TGTGCCAGCAGCGCCACTCAAAAATTGAGCTCCTACAATGAGCAGTTCTTC.

The gene calls are TRBV7-9 and TRBJ2-5; tentatively, D is TRBD1 (5 bases). This CDR3 spans 15 amino acids. V dropped 5 bases and J dropped 0 bases, with 13 bases sitting between them. CDR1 SEHNR and CDR2 FQNEAQ come from the germline V gene (reference sequence). The CDR3 DNA reads as TGTGCCAGCAGCAACTATAGACAGCACCAAGAGACCCAGTACTTC. Translating it yields CASSNYRQHQETQYF.

The gene calls are TRBV2 and TRBJ1-2, with a tentative D call TRBD1 (5 bases). Germline CDR1 SNHLY, CDR2 FYNNEI. The CDR3 covers 15 residues. V lost 6 bases, J lost 5 bases, and 19 bases lay in between. The CDR3 nucleotides read TGTGCCAGCAGCCGTGACCCGGGACGTATTTATGGCTACACCTTC. Protein product: CASSRDPGRIYGYTF.

This clone occurred a few times. This chain uses TRBV7-2 with TRBJ2-6, with D unclear. The CDR3 spans 17 residues. CDR1 and CDR2 from the germline V gene are SGHTA and FQGNSA. V lost 4 bases and J 0 bases, leaving 13 bases between the germline ends. The CDR3 bases are TGTGCCAGCAGCTCCGGGTTTGGCGGCTCTGGGGCCAACGTCCTGACTTTC. Translating it yields CASSSGFGGSGANVLTF.

This clone occurred once. This chain links TRBV9 with TRBJ2-2; maybe TRBD2 (5 bases). Trimming took off 4 bases at V and 5 bases at J, with 9 bases between the two ends. This CDR3 has 13 residues. Germline V CDR1 and CDR2: SGDLS, YYNGEE. CDR3 DNA: TGTGCCAGCAGCCAAGCGGAGACCGGGGAGCTGTTTTTT. Its translation: CASSQAETGELFF.

This rearrangement joins TRBV30 to TRBJ2-5; D call uncertain. Germline V CDR1 and CDR2: GTSNPN, SVGIG (reference sequence). Trimming took off 2 bases at V and 0 bases at J, with 7 bases between the two ends. CDR3 length: 13 amino acids. The CDR3 is CAWSPGHQETQYF. The CDR3 coding sequence is TGTGCCTGGAGTCCCGGACACCAAGAGACCCAGTACTTC.

The chain uses TRBV5-4 and TRBJ2-2, with D possibly being TRBD2 (5 bases). CDR3 length: 14 amino acids. CDR1 and CDR2 (germline): SGHNT, YYREEE (reference sequence). V lost 1 base, J lost 6 bases, and 10 bases lay in between. The CDR3, as DNA: TGTGCCAGCAGCTTGCGGGGTGGGGCCGGGGAGCTGTTTTTT. This encodes CASSLRGGAGELFF.

The rearrangement links TRBV6-5 to TRBJ2-5; D call uncertain. The V and J ends lost 4 bases and 4 bases respectively, with 7 bases between them. This CDR3 spans 12 amino acids. CDR1 is MNHEY and CDR2 is SVGAGI in the germline V gene. The CDR3 loop is CASSSLAETQYF. The CDR3 nucleotides are TGTGCCAGCAGTTCTTTAGCAGAGACCCAGTACTTC.

The gene calls are TRBV5-1 and TRBJ2-1, with D possibly matching TRBD2 (5 bases). This CDR3 spans 12 amino acids. Trimming removed 0 bases from V and 7 bases from J, with 5 bases in between. Germline V gene sequence: CDR1 SGHRS, CDR2 YFSETQ. CDR3 loop: CASSLAGNEQFF. CDR3 DNA: TGCGCCAGCAGCTTGGCGGGGAATGAGCAGTTCTTC. Based on the CDR3 plus reference TRBV5-1 and TRBJ2-1, the full variable domain is KAGVTQTPRYLIKTRGQQVTLSCSPISGHRSVSWYQQTPGQGLQFLFEYFSETQRNKGNFPGRFSGRQFSNSRSEMNVSTLELGDSALYLCASSLAGNEQFFGPGTRLTVL.

The gene calls are TRBV21-1 and TRBJ2-7; the table's D call of TRBD1 was not tested on the DNA. TRBV21-1 is an annotated pseudogene. The length of the CDR3 is 12 residues. CDR3 sequence (DNA): TGTGCCGGTCGGGACACCAGCTACGAGCAGTACGTC. Protein sequence: CAGRDTSYEQYV.

The chain employs TRBV7-2 and TRBJ2-7, with TRBD2 identical over 7 bases. CDR3 size: 15 residues. Germline trimming cut 3 bases from V and 0 bases from J; bases unmatched to any gene: 5. The germline gives CDR1 SGHTA, CDR2 FQGNSA. This CDR3 reads CASSFTSVSSYEQYF. DNA for the CDR3: TGTGCCAGCAGCTTCACTAGCGTATCCTCCTACGAGCAGTACTTC.